This T cell receptor beta chain was profiled in a study of blood T cell repertoires in COVID-19. Across the whole study: Samples representing acute and convalescent COVID-19 were sourced from the United States, Italy and Spain.

In the original processing: Researchers report that nucleated cell counts were estimated from reference gene primer amplification. Produced via immunoSEQ multiplex PCR; TCRdb's table is partial and in-frame only. That table supplies the V and J calls and clone size; D and trimming were determined from the DNA. The sample has about 160,000 clones, 85% to 90% seen once; the top ten hold less than 8%. Germline-derived CDR1 and CDR2 are MNHEY and SVGAGI. The J segment lost 4 bases and the V segment lost 5 bases, leaving 8 bases of the junction unmatched. The CDR3 is 14 amino acids. Everyone who took part was roughly 18 to 89 years old, and they came from over 20 US areas. Among Cohort 3 donors, those recovered had two negative PCRs, clearance, or symptom resolution.

This TCR was recovered from a woman aged 50 to 65 who had recovered from COVID-19. The material sequenced was PBMCs or T cells enriched from blood (not recorded which). The chain joins TRBV6-5 to TRBJ2-7; 7 bases align to TRBD1. The CDR3 DNA reads TGTGCCAGCAGTCCCCCGGGGACAGCTTACGAGCAGTACTTC. Encoded protein: CASSPPGTAYEQYF.